The 26 T cell receptor beta chains below all came from one sample that was sequenced in a study of shared clonotypes between healthy human individuals. TCRdb's table, derived via immunoSEQ multiplex PCR, lists solely in-frame clones and lacks some. The sample shows roughly 890,000 clones, 80% to 95% of them seen only once. CD45RO-negative cells were positively selected for CCR7, leaving out terminally differentiated effector memory CD45RA+ cells. Material: naive CD8+ T cells sorted from blood. These receptors were taken from a man aged 25 to 40 in good health.

V gene TRBV6-4 combines with J gene TRBJ2-1, with 13 bases matching TRBD2. Germline V lookup: CDR1 MRHNA, CDR2 SNTAGT. Germline trimming cut 4 bases from V and 4 bases from J; bases unmatched to any gene: 1. The CDR3 runs to 15 residues. The CDR3 reads CASSAGLAGYNEQFF. DNA for the CDR3: TGTGCCAGCAGTGCGGGACTAGCGGGGTACAATGAGCAGTTCTTC.

The gene calls are TRBV9 and TRBJ2-2; the D is unclear. The germline CDR1 and CDR2 sequences are SGDLS and YYNGEE. Trimming shortened V by 7 bases and J by 0 bases, and 13 bases separated the two germline ends. CDR3 length equals 15 residues. This CDR3 reads CASRYNSANTGELFF. The CDR3 coding sequence is TGTGCCAGCCGGTATAACTCCGCGAACACCGGGGAGCTGTTTTTT.

The chain combines TRBV11-3 with TRBJ2-7; possibly TRBD2 for D (5 bases). The CDR3 is 13 amino acids. CDR1 is SGHNT, CDR2 YENEEA, per germline. Trimming pared 5 bases from V and 2 bases from J, leaving 10 bases between. The CDR3 region is CASSPPGTYEQYF. CDR3 DNA: TGTGCCAGCAGCCCCCCCGGGACCTACGAGCAGTACTTC.

V is TRBV29-1 and J is TRBJ2-7; 7 bases match TRBD1. V gave up 7 bases and J gave up 1 base; unmatched junction bases: 4. CDR3 length: 12 residues. Per the germline V gene, CDR1 is SQVTM and CDR2 is ANQGSEA. The CDR3 sequence: CSGRDSSYEQYF. DNA for the CDR3: TGCAGCGGCCGGGACAGTTCCTACGAGCAGTACTTC.

This clone was recorded many times. The chain is built from TRBV19 and TRBJ2-1; TRBD2 matches at 13 bases. The germline V gene encodes CDR1 LNHDA and CDR2 SQIVND (reference sequence). Trimming removed 3 bases from V and 0 bases from J; junction bases left unmatched: 5. This CDR3 contains 18 residues. This CDR3 reads CASSMGLAGPSSYNEQFF. In DNA form, the CDR3 reads TGTGCCAGTAGTATGGGACTAGCGGGACCGAGCTCCTACAATGAGCAGTTCTTC.

The chain carries TRBV6-4 and TRBJ2-3, with D possibly matching TRBD1 (6 bases). CDR3 length equals 16 residues. Germline lookup yields CDR1 MRHNA and CDR2 SNTAGT. Trimming took 1 base from V and 5 from J, leaving 16 bases between them. The CDR3 region is CASSDFMDSARDTQYF. The CDR3 DNA follows: TGTGCCAGCAGTGACTTCATGGACAGCGCGAGAGATACGCAGTATTTT.

In DNA form, the CDR3 reads TGTGCCAGCAGCATAGGGGACCTACAGTACTTC. Translated: CASSIGDLQYF. The rearrangement joins TRBV5-6 to TRBJ2-4, with D perhaps assigned TRBD1 or TRBD2 (5 bases each). CDR3 size: 11 residues. Per germline, CDR1 SGHDT and CDR2 YYEEEE. Trimming took off 4 bases at V and 13 bases at J, with 12 bases between the two ends.

The CDR3 here is CASSRSGGDEKLFF. The CDR3 coding sequence is TGTGCCAGCAGCCGCTCCGGGGGCGACGAAAAACTGTTTTTT. The J gene is TRBJ1-4, the V gene TRBV5-6; perhaps TRBD1 as D (6 bases). This CDR3 contains 14 residues. From germline, CDR1 is SGHDT and CDR2 YYEEEE. V lost 4 bases and J 8 bases, leaving 15 bases between the germline ends. The whole variable domain, remainder taken from reference TRBV5-6 and TRBJ1-4, is DAGVTQSPTHLIKTRGQQVTLRCSPKSGHDTVSWYQQALGQGPQFIFQYYEEEERQRGNFPDRFSGHQFPNYSSELNVNALLLGDSALYLCASSRSGGDEKLFFGSGTQLSVL.

This rearrangement joins TRBV4-1 to TRBJ2-5, with D possibly matching TRBD1 (5 bases). This CDR3 comprises 14 residues. Germline values: CDR1 MGHRA, CDR2 YSYEKL. V lost 2 bases and J lost 5, with 12 bases in between. DNA of the CDR3: TGCGCCAGCAGCCAACCGACAGCTTACGAGACCCAGTACTTC. It codes for CASSQPTAYETQYF.

Comments on this clone: Other DNA sequences in the same sample also yield this CDR3. The chain has TRBV9 and TRBJ1-1; TRBD1 might be the D (6 bases). The CDR3 has 15 amino acids. Germline V gene sequence: CDR1 SGDLS, CDR2 YYNGEE. V lost 0 bases and J 0 bases, leaving 9 bases between the germline ends. The CDR3 nucleotides read TGTGCCAGCAGCGTAGTAACAGGGATGAACACTGAAGCTTTCTTT. It codes for CASSVVTGMNTEAFF.

Concerning this clone: Within the sample, other DNA sequences also encode this same CDR3. J is TRBJ1-5 and V is TRBV27, with D possibly matching TRBD1 (5 bases). Germline CDR1 MNHEY, CDR2 SMNVEV (reference sequence). Trimming removed 3 bases from V and 1 base from J, with 10 bases in between. The CDR3 sequence is 15 residues long. The CDR3 is CASSFGTGSNQPQHF. CDR3 DNA sequence: TGTGCCAGCAGTTTCGGGACGGGGAGCAATCAGCCCCAGCATTTT.

The V gene is TRBV5-6, the J gene TRBJ2-7; D ambiguous. Trimming removed 0 bases at V and 6 bases at J, with 7 bases between. The CDR3 runs to 12 residues. Germline CDR1 and CDR2: SGHDT and YYEEEE. The CDR3 loop is CASSLESGEQYF. The CDR3 DNA sequence: TGTGCCAGCAGCTTGGAATCCGGCGAGCAGTACTTC.

Only one count was recorded for this clone. The V gene is TRBV2, the J gene TRBJ2-1; 7 bases are a match to TRBD2. The CDR3 is 13 residues long. Germline values: CDR1 SNHLY, CDR2 FYNNEI. V was clipped by 2 bases and J by 7 bases; unmatched bases: 2. The CDR3 DNA reads as TGTGCCAGCAGTGAACCCGGGGGGAATGAGCAGTTCTTC. The encoded protein is CASSEPGGNEQFF. The complete variable domain, with remaining parts taken from reference TRBV2 and TRBJ2-1, reads EPEVTQTPSHQVTQMGQEVILRCVPISNHLYFYWYRQILGQKVEFLVSFYNNEISEKSEIFDDQFSVERPDGSNFTLKIRSTKLEDSAMYFCASSEPGGNEQFFGPGTRLTVL.

Here the CDR3 reads CASSFPGKPQHF. The DNA for the CDR3 is TGTGCCAGCAGTTTCCCAGGGAAGCCCCAGCATTTT. This chain links TRBV7-2 with TRBJ1-5; a weak D match, TRBD1 (5 bases). Germline CDR1 is SGHTA and CDR2 is FQGNSA. This CDR3 comprises 12 residues. V lost 6 bases and J 8 bases, leaving 11 bases between the germline ends.

V and J are TRBV5-1 and TRBJ2-2, with 13 positions matching TRBD2. Germline loops: CDR1 SGHRS, CDR2 YFSETQ. The CDR3 loop spans 17 amino acids. V shed 4 bases, J shed 3 bases, and the junction held 6 bases outside the gene matches. As DNA, the CDR3 is TGCGCCAGCAGCCTAGGACTAGCGGGAGAACACACCGGGGAGCTGTTTTTT. Amino acid sequence: CASSLGLAGEHTGELFF. Using reference TRBV5-1 and TRBJ2-2 for the parts outside the CDR3, the full variable domain is KAGVTQTPRYLIKTRGQQVTLSCSPISGHRSVSWYQQTPGQGLQFLFEYFSETQRNKGNFPGRFSGRQFSNSRSEMNVSTLELGDSALYLCASSLGLAGEHTGELFFGEGSRLTVL.

The rearrangement joins TRBV7-9 to TRBJ1-4; weak D call: TRBD1 (5 bases). The germline CDR1 and CDR2 sequences are SEHNR and FQNEAQ (reference sequence). The CDR3 extends over 13 amino acids. V lost 4 bases to trimming and J lost 7 bases, with 10 bases between them. The CDR3 protein is CASSSPGGEKLFF. In DNA, the CDR3 is TGTGCCAGCAGCTCCCCCGGGGGTGAAAAACTGTTTTTT. Full variable domain (missing parts from reference TRBV7-9 and TRBJ1-4): DTGVSQNPRHKITKRGQNVTFRCDPISEHNRLYWYRQTLGQGPEFLTYFQNEAQLEKSRLLSDRFSAERPKGSFSTLEIQRTEQGDSAMYLCASSSPGGEKLFFGSGTQLSVL.

This sequence joins TRBV5-1 and TRBJ1-1; 10 bases agree with TRBD1. The germline gives CDR1 SGHRS, CDR2 YFSETQ. The CDR3 has 16 residues. After removal of 1 base from V and 3 bases from J, the junction contained 6 bases not matched to a gene. The chain's CDR3 is CASSLIADRGDTEAFF. The DNA of the CDR3 is TGCGCCAGCAGCTTGATTGCGGACAGGGGGGACACTGAAGCTTTCTTT.

This clone was seen only a few times. V and J are TRBV7-9 and TRBJ1-2, with D hard to call. CDR1 and CDR2 from the germline V gene are SEHNR and FQNEAQ (reference sequence). This CDR3 has 11 residues. Trimming shortened V by 6 bases and J by 5 bases, and 7 bases separated the two germline ends. Here the CDR3 DNA reads TGTGCCAGCAGACGGGATTATGGCTACACCTTC. This translates into CASRRDYGYTF.

The sample holds many counts of this clone. The CDR3: CASSEETQYF. The CDR3 DNA reads as TGTGCCAGCAGTGAAGAGACCCAGTACTTC. This chain uses TRBV25-1 with TRBJ2-5; D unresolved. The germline V gene encodes CDR1 MGHDK and CDR2 SYGVNS. Trimming cost V 2 bases and J 5 bases, with 0 bases left between them. The CDR3 spans 10 residues. Full variable domain (rest looked up from reference TRBV25-1 and TRBJ2-5): EADIYQTPRYLVIGTGKKITLECSQTMGHDKMYWYQQDPGMELHLIHYSYGVNSTEKGDLSSESTVSRIRTEHFPLTLESARPSHTSQYLCASSEETQYFGPGTRLLVL.

The chain has TRBV28 and TRBJ2-3; D perhaps matches TRBD1 (8 bases). The CDR3 runs 19 residues. V shed 6 bases and J shed 0 bases, with 25 bases lying between them. Germline-derived CDR1 and CDR2 are MDHEN and SYDVKM. The CDR3 DNA reads TGTGCCAGCAGCTCACCAGACCTAACAGGGGGAGGGAGCACAGATACGCAGTATTTT. Protein: CASSSPDLTGGGSTDTQYF.

The CDR3 here is CASSLVSGNTGELFF. The CDR3 DNA reads as TGTGCCAGCAGCTTAGTGTCGGGGAACACCGGGGAGCTGTTTTTT. The chain combines TRBV7-8 with TRBJ2-2; D ambiguous. This CDR3 spans 15 amino acids. Germline lookup yields CDR1 SGHVS and CDR2 FQNEAQ. V shed 1 base and J shed 1 base, with 7 bases lying between them.

This clone was picked up one time. The chain has TRBV29-1 and TRBJ1-1; TRBD1 is a possible D gene (6 bases). V dropped 8 bases and J dropped 0 bases, with 22 bases sitting between them. Germline assignment: CDR1 SQVTM and CDR2 ANQGSEA. The CDR3 covers 16 residues. The CDR3: CSILQGHWGLNTEAFF. Here the CDR3 DNA reads TGCAGCATCTTACAGGGTCACTGGGGCTTGAACACTGAAGCTTTCTTT.

This clone was observed a single time. The rearrangement links TRBV28 to TRBJ2-7, with 13 bases that match TRBD2. From germline, CDR1 is MDHEN and CDR2 SYDVKM. The CDR3 has 17 residues. Trimming took 5 bases from V and 2 from J; bases not matched to a gene: 9. The CDR3 loop is CASSGGLAGVSAYEQYF. The CDR3 DNA reads TGTGCCAGCAGTGGAGGACTAGCGGGAGTCAGCGCCTACGAGCAGTACTTC.

The CDR3 DNA reads as TGCAGCGTGAGCTCCCGGGGGTTCGGCGGCTACACCTTC. As protein: CSVSSRGFGGYTF. The chain is built from TRBV29-1 and TRBJ1-2; tentative D call: TRBD1 (5 bases). The CDR3 spans 13 residues. Trimming shortened V by 6 bases and J by 8 bases, and 19 bases separated the two germline ends. Germline CDR1 SQVTM, CDR2 ANQGSEA.

The V gene is TRBV27, the J gene TRBJ1-5; D gene ambiguous. In germline, CDR1 is MNHEY, CDR2 SMNVEV (reference sequence). The CDR3 loop spans 16 amino acids. The V end lost 5 bases, the J end lost 0 bases, and 14 bases lay between the germline ends. The CDR3 DNA reads TGTGCCAGCAGTGTCAGAGGATCATATAGCAATCAGCCCCAGCATTTT. Encoded protein: CASSVRGSYSNQPQHF.

The rearrangement uses TRBV6-1 and TRBJ1-1; TRBD1 matches 8 bases. CDR3 length: 13 amino acids. Germline V lookup: CDR1 MNHNS, CDR2 SASEGT. J was trimmed by 4 bases and V by 5 bases; bases with no gene match: 3. CDR3 nucleotides: TGTGCCAGCAGTCGTACAGGGGGCACTGAAGCTTTCTTT. It encodes CASSRTGGTEAFF.